This TCR beta chain comes out of a study of blood T cells in healthy people across ages. Points on this clonotype: Its antigen is not identified.

The length of the CDR3 is 11 residues. The germline V gene encodes CDR1 MDHEN and CDR2 SYDVKM. Trimming took 3 bases from V and 9 from J, leaving 9 bases between them. General observations from the study: Long-lived donors exceeded aged donors in naive CD4+ cells and diversity.

Combining a sample-barcoded 5' primer with a J-beta primer mix, a second PCR ran for about 7 to 11 cycles. From the 5' RACE reads, TCRdb called clonotypes with MiXCR, one entry per CDR3 protein. The sample consists of around 990,000 distinct CDR3 sequences, about 23% of them appearing once. These same records also appear under a second study, on T cells of mothers and their children. From that paper: Biologically related mothers and children overlapped slightly more than unrelated pairs, a non-significant difference.

The chain carries TRBV28 and TRBJ2-7; D is undetermined. Sequencing was carried out using blood. The source of this sequence is a girl aged 2 to 10 in good health. The CDR3 bases are TGTGCCAGCAGTTTCGAGATGGTGCAGTACTTC. It yields the protein CASSFEMVQYF.